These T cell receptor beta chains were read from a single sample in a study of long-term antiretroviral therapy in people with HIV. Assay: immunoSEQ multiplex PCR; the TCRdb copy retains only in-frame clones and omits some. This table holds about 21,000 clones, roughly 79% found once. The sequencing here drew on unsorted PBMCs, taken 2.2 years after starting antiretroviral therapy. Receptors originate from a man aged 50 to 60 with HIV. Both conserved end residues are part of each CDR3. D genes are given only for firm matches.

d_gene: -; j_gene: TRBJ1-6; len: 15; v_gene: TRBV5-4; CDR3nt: TGTGCCAGCAGCTTGGACAGGGCGCTTAATTCACCCCTCCACTTT; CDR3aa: CASSLDRALNSPLHF
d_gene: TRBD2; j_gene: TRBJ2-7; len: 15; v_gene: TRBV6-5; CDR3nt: TGTGCCAGCACTCTAGCGGGAGTTTCGGCCTACGAGCAGTACTTC; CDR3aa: CASTLAGVSAYEQYF
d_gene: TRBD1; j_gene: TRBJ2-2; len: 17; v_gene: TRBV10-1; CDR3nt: TGCGCCAGCCCGGGACAGGGGATTCAGGCGAACACCGGGGAGCTGTTTTTT; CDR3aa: CASPGQGIQANTGELFF
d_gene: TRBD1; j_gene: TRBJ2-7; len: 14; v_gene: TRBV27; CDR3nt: TGTGCCAGCAGTATACAGGGGGCATTGCACGAGCAGTACTTC; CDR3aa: CASSIQGALHEQYF
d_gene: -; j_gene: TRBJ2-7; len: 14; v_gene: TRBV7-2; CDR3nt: TGTGCCAGCAGTTCTGGGACGGCTCCCTACGAGCAGTACTTC; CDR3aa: CASSSGTAPYEQYF
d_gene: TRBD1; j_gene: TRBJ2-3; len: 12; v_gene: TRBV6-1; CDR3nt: TGTGCCAGCAGGGGGCCAGGGGGCGAGGTGTATTTT; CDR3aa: CASRGPGGEVYF
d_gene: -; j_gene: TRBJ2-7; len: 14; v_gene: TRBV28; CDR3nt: TGTGCCAGCAGAGGTTTTATGGGCCGCTACGAGCAGTACTTC; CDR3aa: CASRGFMGRYEQYF
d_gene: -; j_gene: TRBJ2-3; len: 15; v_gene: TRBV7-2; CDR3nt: TGTGCCAGCAGCCTCGCCGGGACTTCAGCAGATACGCAGTATTTT; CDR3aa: CASSLAGTSADTQYF
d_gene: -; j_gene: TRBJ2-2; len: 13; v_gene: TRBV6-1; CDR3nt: TGTGCCAGCCGGATGTTCCTCACCGGGGAGCTGTTTTTT; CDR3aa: CASRMFLTGELFF
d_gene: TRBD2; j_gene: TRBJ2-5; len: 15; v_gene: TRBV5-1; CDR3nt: TGCGCCAGCAGGTTAGCGGGGCAGGGGCCGGAGACCCAGTACTTC; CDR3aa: CASRLAGQGPETQYF
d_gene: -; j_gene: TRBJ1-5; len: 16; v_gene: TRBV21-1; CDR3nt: TGTGCCAGCAGCAAAAAAGGGGACCTAACCCTGACGCCCCAGCATTTT; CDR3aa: CASSKKGDLTLTPQHF
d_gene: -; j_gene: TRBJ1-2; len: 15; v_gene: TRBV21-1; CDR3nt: TGTGCCAGCAGCAAAGCAAGGGGGGGAAACTATGGCTACACCTTC; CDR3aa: CASSKARGGNYGYTF
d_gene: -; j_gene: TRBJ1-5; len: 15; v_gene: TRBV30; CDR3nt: TGTGCCTGGAGTGTGTCCCAGGCTAGCAATCAGCCCCAGCATTTT; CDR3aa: CAWSVSQASNQPQHF
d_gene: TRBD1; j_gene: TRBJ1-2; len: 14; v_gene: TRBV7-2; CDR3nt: TGTGCCAGCAGCCGGGACAGGGGAGCGAGTGGCTACACCTTC; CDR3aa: CASSRDRGASGYTF